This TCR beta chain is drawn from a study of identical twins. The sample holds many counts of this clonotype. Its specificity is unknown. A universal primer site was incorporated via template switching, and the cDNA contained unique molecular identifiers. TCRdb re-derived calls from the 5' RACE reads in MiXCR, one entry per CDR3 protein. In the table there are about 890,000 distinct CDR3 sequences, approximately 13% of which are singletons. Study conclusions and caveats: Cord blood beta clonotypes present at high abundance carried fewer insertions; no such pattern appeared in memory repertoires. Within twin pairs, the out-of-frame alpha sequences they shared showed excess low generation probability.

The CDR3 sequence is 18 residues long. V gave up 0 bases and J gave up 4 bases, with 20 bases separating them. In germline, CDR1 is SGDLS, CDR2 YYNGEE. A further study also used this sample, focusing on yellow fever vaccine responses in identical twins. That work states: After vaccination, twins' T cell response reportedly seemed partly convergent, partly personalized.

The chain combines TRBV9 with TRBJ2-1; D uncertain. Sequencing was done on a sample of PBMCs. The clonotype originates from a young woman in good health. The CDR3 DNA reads TGTGCCAGCAGCGTAGGGGTCTGGAGCCTTGATCCTTACAATGAGCAGTTCTTC. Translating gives CASSVGVWSLDPYNEQFF.